This T cell receptor beta chain is from a study of metastatic and nonmetastatic thyroid tumors. Study at large: A comparison of repertoires was made across blood and tumor or nodule tissue from malignant and benign thyroid patients.

This CDR3 has 16 amino acids. Germline V gene sequence: CDR1 DFQATT, CDR2 SNEGSKA (reference sequence). V shed 5 bases and J 3 bases; nucleotides not matched to a gene: 11. All patients were treatment-naive before thyroid surgery. This clone was recorded at least ten times. TCRdb re-analyzed the PCR reads using MiXCR. The sample lists over 45,000 clones; over 20% were seen once. This chain links TRBV20-1 with TRBJ2-7; 12 bases line up with TRBD2. The sequence derives from a male donor with papillary thyroid cancer or a benign thyroid nodule (not recorded which). Some clones in this sample may be carry-over from other donors' samples. Sequencing was done on a sample of blood. The CDR3 loop reads CSAATRLAGVNYEQYF. Written as DNA, the CDR3 is TGCAGTGCTGCCACCCGACTAGCGGGAGTGAACTACGAGCAGTACTTC.